These T cell receptor beta chains were read from a single sample in a study of blood T cell repertoires in COVID-19. TCRdb keeps only in-frame clones here, not all; method: immunoSEQ multiplex PCR. The table has some 150,000 clones, more than 70% seen once. Sequences were obtained from peripheral blood. The receptor source for this set is a woman aged 60-75 years with acute or convalescent COVID-19. Both conserved end residues are part of each CDR3. D genes are given only for firm matches. Size values are once, few and many counts, or a class for expanded clones, and some rows have none.

DNA	CDR3	J	V	size	D
TGTGCCAGCAGCTTAACCGCAGGGGCGTCCTACAATGAGCAGTTCTTC	CASSLTAGASYNEQFF	TRBJ2-1	TRBV7-8	.	.
TGTGCCAGCAGCCCTCGACAGGGGACCTACGAGCAGTACTTC	CASSPRQGTYEQYF	TRBJ2-7	TRBV7-2	.	TRBD1
TGTGCCAGCACCAGACTAGCGGGGGGCCATTACGAGCAGTACTTC	CASTRLAGGHYEQYF	TRBJ2-7	TRBV11-3	.	TRBD2
TGTGCCACCAGCAGAGGGGTCGGGGTGGCGGCAACTAATGAAAAACTGTTTTTT	CATSRGVGVAATNEKLFF	TRBJ1-4	TRBV15	few	.
TGTGCCACCAGCAGAGACCTGGCACCTAATCAGCCCCAGCATTTT	CATSRDLAPNQPQHF	TRBJ1-5	TRBV15	.	.
TGTGCCAGCAGTCTCGGACAGGAGCCCCCAAGTAGGCTGTTTTTT	CASSLGQEPPSRLFF	TRBJ1-4	TRBV9	few	TRBD1
TGTGCCAGCAGTGAAGCCCGTACTTTTGGCAATCAGCCCCAGCATTTT	CASSEARTFGNQPQHF	TRBJ1-5	TRBV6-1	.	.
TGTGCCAGCAGCGCTAGACAGGGGGCGAGCACAGATACGCAGTATTTT	CASSARQGASTDTQYF	TRBJ2-3	TRBV9	.	TRBD1
TGTGCCAGCAGCTTAGGGCCCCCTGGCGGGGGGATAACAGATACGCAGTATTTT	CASSLGPPGGGITDTQYF	TRBJ2-3	TRBV7-3	.	TRBD2
TGTGCCAGCAGCTTTGGACAGGGGGCGGAAAAACTGTTTTTT	CASSFGQGAEKLFF	TRBJ1-4	TRBV5-6	.	TRBD1
TGTGCCAGCAGTCGGGACAGGGAGAACACTGAAGCTTTCTTT	CASSRDRENTEAFF	TRBJ1-1	TRBV6-5	.	TRBD1
TGTGCCAGCCGCCAGGGGAAGAGAACTTACGAGCAGTACTTC	CASRQGKRTYEQYF	TRBJ2-7	TRBV28	.	.
TGCGCCAGCAGCGGTCTCCTCGGACTAGCGGGGGCCGATGAGCAGTTCTTC	CASSGLLGLAGADEQFF	TRBJ2-1	TRBV5-1	.	TRBD2
TGTGCCAGCAGTCGCGAGCGGGGCTCCACCTACGAGCAGTACTTC	CASSRERGSTYEQYF	TRBJ2-7	TRBV6-5	many	TRBD2
TGTGCCAGCAGCCCTTTTGACTTGAGAATATATAGCAATCAGCCCCAGCATTTT	CASSPFDLRIYSNQPQHF	TRBJ1-5	TRBV7-2	.	.
TGTGCCAGCAGTCCTTCGGGACAGGGCACCGGGGAGCTGTTTTTT	CASSPSGQGTGELFF	TRBJ2-2	TRBV6-6	once	TRBD1
TGTGCCACCAGTGACCAAGGGACAGGCCAAGAGACCCAGTACTTC	CATSDQGTGQETQYF	TRBJ2-5	TRBV24-1	once	TRBD1
TGTGCCAGCAGCTTAAAGGGGGAGTCCACTGAAGCTTTCTTT	CASSLKGESTEAFF	TRBJ1-1	TRBV7-2	.	.
TGTGCCAGCAGTTTAGGCGGTGGGAGCACTGAAGCTTTCTTT	CASSLGGGSTEAFF	TRBJ1-1	TRBV27	.	.
TGTGCCAGCACCGAGGGCCCAAAGGGCGGCGAGCAGTACTTC	CASTEGPKGGEQYF	TRBJ2-7	TRBV6-5	medium-sized	.
TGTGCCAGCAGTGTGTCAGGGGTAAGGGCCCAGCATTTT	CASSVSGVRAQHF	TRBJ1-5	TRBV2	few	.
TGTGCCAGCCTCCCATGGGGGGCAACTAATGAAAAACTGTTTTTT	CASLPWGATNEKLFF	TRBJ1-4	TRBV25-1	.	.
TGTGCCAGCAGCTTGATCGGGGGGGCCATAGATGAGCAGTTCTTC	CASSLIGGAIDEQFF	TRBJ2-1	TRBV7-9	.	TRBD2